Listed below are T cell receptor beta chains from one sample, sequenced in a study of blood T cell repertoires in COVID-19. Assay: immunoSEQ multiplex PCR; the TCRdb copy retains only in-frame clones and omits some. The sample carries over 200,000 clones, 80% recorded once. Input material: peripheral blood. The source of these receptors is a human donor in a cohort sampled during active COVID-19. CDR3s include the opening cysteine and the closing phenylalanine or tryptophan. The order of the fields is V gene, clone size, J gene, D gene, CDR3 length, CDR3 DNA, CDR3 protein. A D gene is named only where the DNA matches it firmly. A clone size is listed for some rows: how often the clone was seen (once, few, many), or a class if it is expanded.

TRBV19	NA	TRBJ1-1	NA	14	TGTGCCAGTAGTATAGCACAGGGGAACACTGAAGCTTTCTTT	CASSIAQGNTEAFF
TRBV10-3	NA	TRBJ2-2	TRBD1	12	TGTGCCATCAGCGGGACAGCCGGGGAGCTGTTTTTT	CAISGTAGELFF
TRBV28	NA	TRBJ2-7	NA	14	TGTGCCAGCAGTTTCGGGGAGGCCCCCTACGAGCAGTACTTC	CASSFGEAPYEQYF
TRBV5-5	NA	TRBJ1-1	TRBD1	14	TGTGCCAGCAGCTTTTCGGGACAGGGCTTTGCAGCTTTCTTT	CASSFSGQGFAAFF
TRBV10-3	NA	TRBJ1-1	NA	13	TGTGCCATCAGTACGGGAGGGAACACTGAAGCTTTCTTT	CAISTGGNTEAFF
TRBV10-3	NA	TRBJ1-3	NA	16	TGTGCCATCAGTGTTGGTGGGAGGGGATCTGGAAACACCATATATTTT	CAISVGGRGSGNTIYF
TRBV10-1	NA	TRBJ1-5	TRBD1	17	TGCGCCAGCAGTCGGTATCCTGGGACAGCGAGCAATCAGCCCCAGCATTTT	CASSRYPGTASNQPQHF
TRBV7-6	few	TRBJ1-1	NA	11	TGTGCCAGCAGCTTAGACAGTGAAGCTTTCTTT	CASSLDSEAFF
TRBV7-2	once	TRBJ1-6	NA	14	TGTGCCAGCAGCTCAGACAGCAATAATTCACCCCTCCACTTT	CASSSDSNNSPLHF
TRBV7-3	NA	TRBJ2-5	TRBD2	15	TGTGCCAGCAGCCTAGCGGGAGGGCAGCAAGAGACCCAGTACTTC	CASSLAGGQQETQYF
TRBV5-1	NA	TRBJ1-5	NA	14	TGCGCCAGCAGCTTGGTGTCAGGGGATCAGCCCCAGCATTTT	CASSLVSGDQPQHF
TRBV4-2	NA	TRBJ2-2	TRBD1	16	TGTGCCAGCAGCCATTACGGACAGGGGGCCACCGGGGAGCTGTTTTTT	CASSHYGQGATGELFF
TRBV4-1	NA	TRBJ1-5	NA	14	TGCGCCAGCAGCCCCGGGGGGGGCAATCAGCCCCAGCATTTT	CASSPGGGNQPQHF
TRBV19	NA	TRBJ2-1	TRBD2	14	TGTGCCAGTAGTATTGACGGCGGGAGGAATGAGCAGTTCTTC	CASSIDGGRNEQFF
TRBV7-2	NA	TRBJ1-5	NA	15	TGTGCCAGCAGCCTCGAAGGACATGACAATCAGCCCCAGCATTTT	CASSLEGHDNQPQHF
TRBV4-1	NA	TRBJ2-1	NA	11	TGCGCCAGCAGCCGCAGGGATGAGCAGTTCTTC	CASSRRDEQFF
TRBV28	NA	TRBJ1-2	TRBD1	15	TGTGCCAGCAGTCTTACAGGGGGCAAGGGCTATGGCTACACCTTC	CASSLTGGKGYGYTF
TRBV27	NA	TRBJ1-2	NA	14	TGTGCCAGCAGTTTAGTGATGTCTCTCGGGGGCTACACCTTC	CASSLVMSLGGYTF
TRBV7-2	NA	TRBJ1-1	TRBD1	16	TGTGCCAGCAGCTCATTATCCGGGACAGGAAGGAGTGAAGCTTTCTTT	CASSSLSGTGRSEAFF
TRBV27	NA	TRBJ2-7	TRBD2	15	TGTGCCAGCAAAGTCACTAGCGGAGGTAGAGGAGAGCAGTACTTC	CASKVTSGGRGEQYF
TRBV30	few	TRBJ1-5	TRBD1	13	TGTGCCTGGGAAGGGGGCCACAATCAGCCCCAGCATTTT	CAWEGGHNQPQHF
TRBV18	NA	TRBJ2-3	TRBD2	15	TGTGCCAGCTCACTGACTAGCGGAGTCACAGATACGCAGTATTTT	CASSLTSGVTDTQYF
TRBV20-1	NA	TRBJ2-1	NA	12	TGCAGTGCTAGTGTATTAACTAGCGAGCAGTTCTTC	CSASVLTSEQFF
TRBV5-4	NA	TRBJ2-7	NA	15	TGTGCCAGCAGCGTCCCGGAAAGGGGGATCTACGAGCAGTACTTC	CASSVPERGIYEQYF
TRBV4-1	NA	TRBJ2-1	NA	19	TGCGCCAGCAGCCAATTCTCCCCCGATAGCCGGAGGTCCTACAATGAGCAGTTCTTC	CASSQFSPDSRRSYNEQFF
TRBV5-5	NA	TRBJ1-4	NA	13	TGTGCCAGCAGCTTGGGTAGGGGGGAAAAACTGTTTTTT	CASSLGRGEKLFF
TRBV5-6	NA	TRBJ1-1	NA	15	TGTGCCAGCAGCCCTATAGGGGGAATAAGGGCTGAAGCTTTCTTT	CASSPIGGIRAEAFF
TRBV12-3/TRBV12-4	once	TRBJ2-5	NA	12	TGTGCCAGCAGTTTCATGCAAGCGGCCCAGTACTTC	CASSFMQAAQYF
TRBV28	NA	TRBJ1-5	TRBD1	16	TGTGCCAGCAGTTGGACAGGGGGGGTAGCAAATCAGCCCCAGCATTTT	CASSWTGGVANQPQHF
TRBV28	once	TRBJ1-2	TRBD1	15	TGTGCCAGCACCGAAGGTACAGGGGAAGGTTATGGCTACACCTTC	CASTEGTGEGYGYTF
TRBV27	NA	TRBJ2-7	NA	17	TGTGCCAGCAGTTTATTGTGGGCTGAGGGCAGAACCTACGAGCAGTACTTC	CASSLLWAEGRTYEQYF
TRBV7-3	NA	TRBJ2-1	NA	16	TGTGCCAGCAGCTTAAGGGGACTGGATTCCTACAATGAGCAGTTCTTC	CASSLRGLDSYNEQFF
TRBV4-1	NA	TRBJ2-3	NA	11	TGCGCCAGCAGCCAAGGTTTATGGCAGTATTTT	CASSQGLWQYF
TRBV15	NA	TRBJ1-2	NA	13	TGTGCCACCAGCAGTAGCGGCGGATATGGCTACACCTTC	CATSSSGGYGYTF
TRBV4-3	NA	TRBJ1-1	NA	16	TGCGCCAGCAGCCAAGATTATGGAAAGACTAACACTGAAGCTTTCTTT	CASSQDYGKTNTEAFF
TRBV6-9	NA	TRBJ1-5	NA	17	TGTGCCAGCAGTCCAGGCCCGGGGGGGGGAAGCAATCAGCCCCAGCATTTT	CASSPGPGGGSNQPQHF
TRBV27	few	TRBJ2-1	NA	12	TGTGCCAGCGCACCACAGCCCAATGAGCAGTTCTTC	CASAPQPNEQFF
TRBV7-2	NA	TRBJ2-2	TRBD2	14	TGTGCCAGCACCCTAGCGGGAGACACCGGGGAGCTGTTTTTT	CASTLAGDTGELFF